One sample yielded the 25 T cell receptor beta chains listed below, sequenced in a study of blood T cell repertoires in COVID-19. Using immunoSEQ multiplex PCR, the repertoire was profiled, and TCRdb retains in-frame clones only, with some absent. Found here are around 230,000 clones, around 83% of them singletons; the top ten hold roughly an eighth. The sample consisted of peripheral blood. The receptors derive from a woman aged 60-70 years with active or convalescent COVID-19.

The rearrangement links TRBV11-3 to TRBJ1-2; no clear D. Trimming removed 5 bases from V and 7 bases from J, with 11 bases in between. Germline CDR1 is SGHNT and CDR2 is YENEEA. The CDR3 has 12 residues. CDR3 region: CASSGRSGGYTF. The CDR3 DNA is TGTGCCAGCAGCGGACGGAGCGGTGGCTACACCTTC.

This clone was seen more than once but under ten times. V and J are TRBV13 and TRBJ1-6, with 10 bases matching TRBD1. CDR1 and CDR2 (germline): PRHDT, FYEKMQ (reference sequence). V was pared by 5 bases and J by 10 bases, with 11 bases of the junction left unmatched. This CDR3 region has 16 residues. The CDR3, as DNA: TGTGCCAGCAGCAGGGGGAAAGGGACAGGGGAGTCACCCCTCCACTTT. Residues: CASSRGKGTGESPLHF.

The V and J genes are TRBV14 and TRBJ1-2; 7 nucleotides agree with TRBD1. CDR1 is SGHDN, CDR2 FVKESK, per germline. The junction had 8 bases not matched to a gene; V was cut back by 3 bases and J by 1 base. This CDR3 spans 16 amino acids. The DNA of the CDR3 is TGTGCCAGCAGCCACTACATCCGGGACAGTAACTATGGCTACACCTTC. Amino acid sequence: CASSHYIRDSNYGYTF. The full variable domain, completed using reference TRBV14 and TRBJ1-2, is EAGVTQFPSHSVIEKGQTVTLRCDPISGHDNLYWYRRVMGKEIKFLLHFVKESKQDESGMPNNRFLAERTGGTYSTLKVQPAELEDSGVYFCASSHYIRDSNYGYTFGSGTRLTVV.

This chain joins TRBV11-3 and TRBJ2-1; D unresolved. In germline, CDR1 is SGHNT, CDR2 YENEEA. Deletions cut 3 bases from V and 8 bases from J, with 11 bases between. The CDR3 is made up of 13 amino acids. DNA for the CDR3: TGTGCCAGCAGCTTCGTGGGCCAGGATGAGCAGTTCTTC. This gives the protein CASSFVGQDEQFF.

This clone was observed a single time. The V and J genes are TRBV2 and TRBJ2-3; the match to TRBD2 covers 11 bases. Per germline, CDR1 SNHLY and CDR2 FYNNEI. V lost 2 bases, J lost 0 bases, and 1 base stayed unmatched. CDR3 length: 16 amino acids. CDR3 loop: CASSELAGGSTDTQYF. The CDR3 nucleotides read TGTGCCAGCAGTGAACTAGCGGGGGGCAGCACAGATACGCAGTATTTT.

The V and J genes are TRBV12-3 or TRBV12-4 and TRBJ2-1, with 8 bases fitting TRBD2. The V and J ends lost 3 bases and 6 bases, in that order; junction bases with no gene match: 1. The CDR3 extends over 13 amino acids. The CDR3 coding sequence is TGTGCCAGCAGTTTGAGCGGGGGCAATGAGCAGTTCTTC. Residues: CASSLSGGNEQFF.

The CDR3 DNA is TGTGCCAGCAGTCACCGACAGGGGAACACTGAAGCTTTCTTT. It is translated as CASSHRQGNTEAFF. The rearrangement uses TRBV6-5 and TRBJ1-1, with 7 bases aligning to TRBD1. The junction had 4 bases not matched to a gene; V was cut back by 5 bases and J by 1 base. The length of the CDR3 is 14 residues. Germline V gene sequence: CDR1 MNHEY, CDR2 SVGAGI.

This clone was counted only a few times. This chain links TRBV9 with TRBJ2-1, with TRBD2 matching over 8 bases. With 3 bases clipped from V and 2 bases from J, the junction kept 7 bases outside the gene matches. The germline gives CDR1 SGDLS, CDR2 YYNGEE. CDR3 length: 16 amino acids. The CDR3: CASSGRAGAPYNEQFF. In DNA form, the CDR3 reads TGTGCCAGCAGCGGAAGAGCGGGGGCACCCTACAATGAGCAGTTCTTC.

A single count supports this clone. The chain carries TRBV9 and TRBJ2-3; 7 bases map to TRBD1. After removal of 7 bases from V and 2 bases from J, the junction contained 4 bases not matched to a gene. The CDR3 totals 13 residues. In germline, CDR1 is SGDLS, CDR2 YYNGEE. CDR3 DNA: TGTGCCAGCCGGGACAGATACACAGATACGCAGTATTTT. Residues: CASRDRYTDTQYF.

The rearrangement joins TRBV20-1 to TRBJ2-7, with a possible D match to TRBD1 (6 bases). This CDR3 region has 11 residues. V was cut by 4 bases and J by 6 bases, with 10 bases left in between. The germline V gene has CDR1 DFQATT and CDR2 SNEGSKA (reference sequence). The CDR3 loop is CSATQGGEQYF. The CDR3 nucleotides read TGCAGTGCTACACAGGGTGGCGAGCAGTACTTC.

The count of this clone is one. The chain joins TRBV11-3 to TRBJ2-1; D possibly corresponds to TRBD1 (6 bases). Trimming cost V 5 bases and J 4 bases, with 9 bases left between them. This CDR3 is 13 amino acids long. CDR1 is SGHNT and CDR2 is YENEEA in the germline V gene. In DNA form, the CDR3 reads TGTGCCAGCAGCCTGGACAGTTACAATGAGCAGTTCTTC. This gives the protein CASSLDSYNEQFF.

This clone was seen ten or more times. The rearrangement links TRBV7-9 to TRBJ2-7; no definite D call. Trimming took 2 bases from V and 6 from J, leaving 5 bases between them. From germline, CDR1 is SEHNR and CDR2 FQNEAQ (reference sequence). The CDR3 loop spans 11 amino acids. The chain's CDR3 is CASSLSGEQYF. The CDR3 coding sequence is TGTGCCAGCAGCTTATCGGGCGAGCAGTACTTC.

The rearrangement uses TRBV2 and TRBJ1-5; possibly TRBD1 for D (6 bases). Germline V gene data show CDR1 as SNHLY and CDR2 as FYNNEI. Trimming left V 7 bases short and J 3 bases short, with 10 bases between. The CDR3 covers 13 residues. The CDR3 DNA follows: TGTGCCAGCACTTGGGACACCAATCAGCCCCAGCATTTT. Translation: CASTWDTNQPQHF.

This clone occurred once. CDR3 coding DNA: TGTGCCAGCAGCTCAACTCTAGCTTCGACCCAGTTCTTC. The encoded protein is CASSSTLASTQFF. The genes are TRBV7-3 and TRBJ2-1; D might be TRBD2 (5 bases). The CDR3 runs 13 residues. The V gene lost 4 bases and the J gene lost 13 bases, with 17 bases spanning the gap. Germline CDR1 reads SGHTA; CDR2 reads FQGTGA.

The V gene is TRBV5-1, the J gene TRBJ1-1; TRBD1 aligns across 7 bases. CDR1 and CDR2 (germline): SGHRS, YFSETQ. The CDR3 is 16 amino acids. V shed 0 bases, J shed 1 base, and the junction held 6 bases outside the gene matches. Written as DNA, the CDR3 is TGCGCCAGCAGCTTGGGGGACAGAAGTCCGAACACTGAAGCTTTCTTT. It yields the protein CASSLGDRSPNTEAFF.

The chain has TRBV5-6 and TRBJ1-2; 9 bases agree with TRBD1. V shed 4 bases, J shed 6 bases, and the junction held 13 bases outside the gene matches. The CDR3 contains 16 residues. Germline lookup yields CDR1 SGHDT and CDR2 YYEEEE. In nucleotides, the CDR3 is TGTGCCAGCAGCCTACTCAACAGGGGGCTGGTGGATGGCTACACCTTC. It is translated as CASSLLNRGLVDGYTF.

The chain is built from TRBV4-1 and TRBJ2-3, with 10 bases identical to TRBD2. The CDR3 is 15 residues long. Germline-derived CDR1 and CDR2 are MGHRA and YSYEKL. After removal of 7 bases from V and 1 base from J, the junction contained 5 bases not matched to a gene. The CDR3 region is CASTIAGGRTDTQYF. The CDR3 coding sequence is TGCGCCAGCACTATAGCGGGGGGCCGCACAGATACGCAGTATTTT.

V is TRBV4-1 and J is TRBJ2-5; 7 bases fit TRBD1. The germline gives CDR1 MGHRA, CDR2 YSYEKL. The CDR3 runs 13 residues. Germline trimming cut 4 bases from V and 5 bases from J; bases unmatched to any gene: 4. CDR3 sequence: CASSRTGVETQYF. CDR3 DNA: TGCGCCAGCAGCCGAACAGGGGTGGAGACCCAGTACTTC.

Concerning this clone: Distinct nucleotide sequences in the sample also encode this CDR3. This chain uses TRBV3-1 (or the pseudogene TRBV3-2) with TRBJ2-5; 7 bases are a match to TRBD1. The trim removed 6 bases at V and 4 bases at J, leaving 14 bases unmatched. Germline V gene sequence: CDR1 LGHDT, CDR2 YNNKEL (reference sequence). There are 16 residues in the CDR3. The CDR3 DNA reads as TGTGCCAGCAGACCCAGGACAGGCCCGGGGAGAGAGACCCAGTACTTC. Its translation: CASRPRTGPGRETQYF.

The CDR3: CASSANPGFPLHF. The CDR3 coding sequence is TGTGCCAGCAGCGCTAATCCAGGGTTCCCCCTCCACTTT. The V call is TRBV7-9, the J call TRBJ1-6; the D gene is possibly TRBD1 (5 bases). CDR1 is SEHNR, CDR2 FQNEAQ, per germline (reference sequence). The CDR3 contains 13 residues. The germline V and J ends were trimmed by 5 bases and 13 bases, with 15 bases remaining between them.

The gene calls are TRBV19 and TRBJ1-6, with 8 bases fitting TRBD1. This CDR3 has 13 amino acids. CDR1 and CDR2 from the germline V gene are LNHDA and SQIVND (reference sequence). J lost 9 bases, V lost 7 bases, and 5 bases had no gene match. The CDR3 reads CASTGQGGSPLHF. DNA for the CDR3: TGTGCCAGTACAGGACAGGGCGGTTCACCCCTCCACTTT.

The chain uses TRBV4-1 and TRBJ2-5, with 11 nucleotides matching TRBD1. Germline V gives CDR1 MGHRA, CDR2 YSYEKL. Trimming removed 6 bases from V and 5 bases from J; junction bases left unmatched: 8. This CDR3 contains 15 residues. Here the CDR3 DNA reads TGCGCCAGCAGTCAAACGGGACAGGGGGAGGAGACCCAGTACTTC. Amino acids: CASSQTGQGEETQYF.

This clone has just a few counts. The junction differs from germline at one of its ends, possibly a read error. This chain uses TRBV6-5 with TRBJ2-5; weak D call: TRBD1 (7 bases). This CDR3 is built from 16 residues. CDR1 and CDR2 (germline): MNHEY, SVGAGI. The CDR3 spells CASSYWQGGLGETQYF. The CDR3, as DNA: TGTGCCAGCAGCTACTGGCAGGGGGGATTGGGAGAGACCCAGTACTTC.

This sequence joins TRBV5-1 and TRBJ1-1, with D perhaps TRBD1 (6 bases). Germline lookup yields CDR1 SGHRS and CDR2 YFSETQ. Trimming took 0 bases from V and 1 from J, leaving 16 bases between them. CDR3 size: 17 residues. The CDR3 is CASSLAFPNRANTEAFF. CDR3 sequence (DNA): TGCGCCAGCAGCTTGGCCTTCCCAAACAGGGCGAACACTGAAGCTTTCTTT.

This clone came up once. V is TRBV2 and J is TRBJ2-3, with 7 bases aligning to TRBD2. Per germline, CDR1 SNHLY and CDR2 FYNNEI. The CDR3 contains 16 residues. J gave up 4 bases and V 5 bases, and 12 bases lay outside the gene matches. CDR3 loop: CASSPPGLGGSDTQYF. The CDR3 region has the DNA TGTGCCAGCAGTCCGCCCGGACTAGGTGGTTCAGATACGCAGTATTTT. Looking up the rest from reference TRBV2 and TRBJ2-3 gives the full variable domain: EPEVTQTPSHQVTQMGQEVILRCVPISNHLYFYWYRQILGQKVEFLVSFYNNEISEKSEIFDDQFSVERPDGSNFTLKIRSTKLEDSAMYFCASSPPGLGGSDTQYFGPGTRLTVL.